The 22 T cell receptor beta chains reported below all come from one sample, sequenced in a study of shared clonotypes between healthy human individuals. Profiled with immunoSEQ multiplex PCR; TCRdb holds only in-frame clones, not every one. The sample holds fewer than 1.6 million clones; roughly 98.5% are singletons and the top ten take roughly 0.35%. Specimen: naive CD4+ T cells sorted from blood. Subset noted: CD45RA+ positively selected. All receptors derive from a young man in good health.

This clone was recorded only once. This chain connects TRBV15 to TRBJ2-4; D not resolved. The CDR3 sequence is 15 residues long. Looked up from germline, CDR1 is LNHNV and CDR2 is YYDKDF (reference sequence). V dropped 0 bases and J dropped 0 bases, with 6 bases sitting between them. The CDR3 loop is CATSRDRVAKNIQYF. In DNA form, the CDR3 reads TGTGCCACCAGCAGAGATAGGGTAGCCAAAAACATTCAGTACTTC.

The DNA of the CDR3 is TGCAGCGCTCAAGAGGGCTACACCTTC. This translates into CSAQEGYTF. The chain is built from TRBV29-1 and TRBJ1-2; D is ambiguous. The germline V and J ends were trimmed by 7 bases and 8 bases, with 8 bases remaining between them. The CDR3 spans 9 residues. Germline lookup yields CDR1 SQVTM and CDR2 ANQGSEA.

This clone showed up just once. The chain recombines TRBV11-1 with TRBJ2-1, with 9 bases matching TRBD2. This CDR3 region has 13 residues. The trim removed 5 bases at V and 13 bases at J, leaving 9 bases unmatched. Germline lookup yields CDR1 SGHAT and CDR2 FQDESV (reference sequence). In DNA, the CDR3 is TGTGCCAGCAGCCCGGAGGCGGGAGGGCCCCAGTTCTTC. Its protein is CASSPEAGGPQFF.

About this clone: The junction differs from germline at one of its ends, possibly a read error. This chain links TRBV5-1 with TRBJ1-1, with unresolved D. The germline V gene has CDR1 SGHRS and CDR2 YFSETQ. This CDR3 has 11 amino acids. Here the CDR3 DNA reads TGCGCCAGCAGGCATCAGGACGAAGTTTTCTTT. Translating it yields CASRHQDEVFF.

This chain links TRBV5-1 with TRBJ2-7, with D perhaps matching TRBD1 (6 bases). Trimming cost V 0 bases and J 4 bases, with 14 bases left between them. This CDR3 region has 15 residues. Germline V gene lookup returns CDR1 SGHRS and CDR2 YFSETQ. CDR3 DNA sequence: TGCGCCAGCAGCTTGGCCCCCGGACAGAGTTACGAGCAGTACTTC. This translates into CASSLAPGQSYEQYF.

V is TRBV28 and J is TRBJ2-1; tentative D call: TRBD2 (5 bases). The V end lost 6 bases, the J end lost 1 base, and 13 bases lay between the germline ends. Looked up from germline, CDR1 is MDHEN and CDR2 is SYDVKM. The CDR3 has 15 amino acids. CDR3 sequence: CASREEARSYNEQFF. In DNA, the CDR3 is TGTGCCAGCAGGGAGGAGGCTAGGTCCTACAATGAGCAGTTCTTC.

The chain carries TRBV7-9 and TRBJ2-1, with TRBD2 matching over 7 bases. The CDR3 spans 15 residues. The ends lost 0 bases at V and 6 bases at J; junction bases unmatched: 5. The germline gives CDR1 SEHNR, CDR2 FQNEAQ (reference sequence). The CDR3 bases are TGTGCCAGCAGCTTAGCTCGCGGGGGACCCAATGAGCAGTTCTTC. It is translated as CASSLARGGPNEQFF. Supplemented by reference TRBV7-9 and TRBJ2-1, the full variable domain reads DTGVSQNPRHKITKRGQNVTFRCDPISEHNRLYWYRQTLGQGPEFLTYFQNEAQLEKSRLLSDRFSAERPKGSFSTLEIQRTEQGDSAMYLCASSLARGGPNEQFFGPGTRLTVL.

The chain is built from TRBV6-5 and TRBJ1-2, with 7 bases matching TRBD1. Germline loops: CDR1 MNHEY, CDR2 SVGAGI. The CDR3 has 16 residues. The V gene end was trimmed by 2 bases and the J gene end by 2 bases; junction bases not matched to a gene: 8. The CDR3 region is CASSYMDRRRNYGYTF. CDR3 DNA: TGTGCCAGCAGTTACATGGACAGGAGGAGAAACTATGGCTACACCTTC.

This chain uses TRBV10-2 with TRBJ2-3; 7 nucleotides match TRBD2. This CDR3 spans 14 amino acids. Germline trimming cut 3 bases from V and 5 bases from J; bases unmatched to any gene: 5. CDR1 and CDR2 (germline): WSHSY, SAAADI. The CDR3 sequence: CASSERLAVDTQYF. DNA of the CDR3: TGCGCCAGCAGTGAACGGCTAGCGGTAGATACGCAGTATTTT.

The chain joins TRBV27 to TRBJ2-1; no firm D call. This CDR3 contains 13 residues. Trimming cost V 4 bases and J 6 bases, with 10 bases left between them. The germline V gene encodes CDR1 MNHEY and CDR2 SMNVEV (reference sequence). The CDR3 sequence is CASSSGLLNEQFF. DNA of the CDR3: TGTGCCAGCAGTTCAGGCCTACTCAATGAGCAGTTCTTC.

The chain joins TRBV27 to TRBJ2-2, with TRBD1 matching over 7 bases. The germline V gene has CDR1 MNHEY and CDR2 SMNVEV (reference sequence). The CDR3 is 15 residues long. The V segment lost 2 bases and the J segment 7 bases; nucleotides outside the gene matches: 7. CDR3 DNA: TGTGCCAGCAGTTTAAGTAGGGGGCACGACGGGGAGCTGTTTTTT. This gives the protein CASSLSRGHDGELFF.

This chain uses TRBV7-6 with TRBJ2-1, with 10 bases fitting TRBD1. The germline gives CDR1 SGHVS, CDR2 FNYEAQ. The CDR3 extends over 16 amino acids. V lost 5 bases, J lost 2 bases, and 6 bases stayed unmatched. The CDR3 DNA reads as TGTGCCAGCAGCCTTGGGGGGACAGGGGCCTACAATGAGCAGTTCTTC. Its translation: CASSLGGTGAYNEQFF.

The chain uses TRBV5-1 and TRBJ2-1; 11 bases fit TRBD2. Trimming took 1 base from V and 8 from J; bases not matched to a gene: 8. The CDR3 has 16 residues. Germline loops: CDR1 SGHRS, CDR2 YFSETQ. CDR3 sequence reads: CASSLLTSGSGDEQFF. The CDR3 nucleotides read TGCGCCAGCAGCTTGTTAACTAGCGGGAGTGGCGATGAGCAGTTCTTC.

The rearrangement joins TRBV11-3 to TRBJ2-5, with D tentatively TRBD2 (6 bases). V gave up 1 base and J gave up 1 base, with 10 bases separating them. Germline V CDR1 and CDR2: SGHNT, YENEEA. This CDR3 is 15 amino acids long. CDR3 protein: CASSLAVGLQETQYF. DNA for the CDR3: TGTGCCAGCAGCTTAGCCGTGGGACTCCAAGAGACCCAGTACTTC.

The rearrangement joins TRBV6-4 to TRBJ2-1, with TRBD2 matching over 13 bases. The CDR3 sequence is 19 residues long. J was trimmed by 0 bases and V by 6 bases; bases with no gene match: 11. From germline, CDR1 is MRHNA and CDR2 SNTAGT. The CDR3 sequence is CASRHKLAGGIPSYNEQFF. Here the CDR3 DNA reads TGTGCCAGCAGGCACAAACTAGCGGGAGGGATCCCCTCCTACAATGAGCAGTTCTTC.

The rearrangement uses TRBV7-2 and TRBJ2-7; TRBD1 might be the D (6 bases). The germline V gene encodes CDR1 SGHTA and CDR2 FQGNSA. The V gene lost 5 bases and the J gene lost 0 bases, with 11 bases spanning the gap. The CDR3 length is 14 residues. CDR3 loop: CASSPGQLSYEQYF. CDR3 coding DNA: TGTGCCAGCAGCCCCGGACAGCTCTCCTACGAGCAGTACTTC.

This chain joins TRBV28 and TRBJ2-7; a possible D gene is TRBD1 (5 bases). The germline V gene has CDR1 MDHEN and CDR2 SYDVKM. CDR3 length equals 14 residues. V was trimmed by 3 bases and J by 4 bases, leaving 13 bases between them. This CDR3 is CASSLEQVGYEQYF. In nucleotides, the CDR3 is TGTGCCAGCAGTTTGGAACAGGTGGGTTACGAGCAGTACTTC.

The rearrangement joins TRBV2 to TRBJ1-5; the match to TRBD1 covers 10 bases. V was clipped by 5 bases and J by 5 bases; unmatched bases: 3. CDR3 size: 14 residues. Germline CDR1 reads SNHLY; CDR2 reads FYNNEI. CDR3 bases: TGTGCCAGCAGTCCGACAGGGGGCGATCAGCCCCAGCATTTT. It specifies CASSPTGGDQPQHF.

The chain links TRBV19 to TRBJ2-7; no definite D call. Germline values: CDR1 LNHDA, CDR2 SQIVND (reference sequence). Deletions cut 6 bases from V and 4 bases from J, with 19 bases between. This CDR3 has 15 residues. The CDR3 here is CASRPAGPPIYEQYF. CDR3 DNA: TGTGCCAGTAGACCCGCAGGACCACCGATATACGAGCAGTACTTC.

The chain recombines TRBV21-1 with TRBJ1-1. TRBV21-1 has pseudogene status. This CDR3 is built from 13 residues. The CDR3 DNA sequence: TGTGCCAGCAGCAAGAGGCAGTCGGATGAAGCTTTCTTT. Amino acid sequence: CASSKRQSDEAFF.

The V gene is TRBV5-4, the J gene TRBJ2-7; tentative D call: TRBD2 (6 bases). With 2 bases removed from V and 4 bases from J, the gap between germline ends came to 10 bases. The CDR3 totals 13 residues. CDR1 and CDR2 from the germline V gene are SGHNT and YYREEE (reference sequence). The DNA for the CDR3 is TGTGCCAGCAGCTTTTCCGGGGGTTACGAGCAGTACTTC. As protein: CASSFSGGYEQYF.

V is TRBV29-1 and J is TRBJ2-3, with D possibly matching TRBD1 (5 bases). The CDR3 covers 14 residues. CDR1 is SQVTM, CDR2 ANQGSEA, per germline. V lost 0 bases to trimming and J lost 4 bases, with 11 bases between them. CDR3 in amino acids: CSVEDQGRADTQYF. CDR3 DNA sequence: TGCAGCGTTGAAGATCAGGGTAGGGCAGATACGCAGTATTTT.